This T cell receptor (beta chain) was identified during a study of human T cells and chemical hapten exposure. The wider study: 2% DPC was applied to roughly 2 cm by roughly 2 cm of upper inner arm skin for sensitization. Findings and limits, study-wide: Versus controls, significantly more large CDR3 similarity clusters arose from expanded TCRs.

The time point is: patch test 2, 6 weeks after DPC sensitization. Regarding treatment: therapeutic diphenylcyclopropenone sensitization with weekly scalp DPC. V dropped 10 bases and J dropped 3; count of bases not matched to a gene: 5. The CDR3 totals 14 residues. As concerns this clonotype: Its antigen is currently unknown.

Original analysis: Per-sample TCR counts ranged from roughly 20,000 to 700,000, median around 96,000. TCRdb passed the RACE reads through MiXCR, listing each CDR3 protein once. The V and J calls here are based on TCRdb, not the publication. The sample records under 100,000 distinct CDR3 sequences, roughly a tenth being singletons. The receptor comes from a woman aged 45-60 years with alopecia areata. Some clones in this sample may be carry-over from other donors' samples. The chain employs TRBV12-3 or TRBV12-4 and TRBJ2-1; 11 bases are shared with TRBD2. The source was whole blood, collected in connection with sensitization to the hapten diphenylcyclopropenone (DPC). The CDR3 region is CATTLAGVYNEQFF. CDR3 DNA sequence: TGTGCCACCACACTAGCGGGAGTCTACAATGAGCAGTTCTTC.